The rows below give T cell receptor beta chains drawn from one sample of a study of blood T cell repertoires in COVID-19. Profiled with immunoSEQ multiplex PCR; TCRdb holds only in-frame clones, not every one. The sample comprises more than 200,000 clones, 80% of which are singletons, and about 7.2% rests with the top ten. Sample: PBMCs or T cells enriched from blood (not recorded which). These receptors were obtained from a woman in her thirties or forties with acute COVID-19. The CDR3 runs from the conserved cysteine through the conserved F or W. A D gene is named only where the DNA matches it firmly. Clone size is shown for a subset of rows, as once, few, many or a class of expanded clone.

J gene: TRBJ1-1
D gene: TRBD1
clone size: NA
V gene: TRBV5-1
CDR3 protein: CASSFKGANTEAFF
CDR3 DNA: TGCGCCAGCAGCTTTAAGGGGGCCAACACTGAAGCTTTCTTT

J gene: TRBJ1-3
D gene: TRBD1
clone size: NA
V gene: TRBV12-3/TRBV12-4
CDR3 protein: CASSPGQGITIYF
CDR3 DNA: TGTGCCAGCAGTCCAGGACAGGGAATCACCATATATTTT

J gene: TRBJ1-5
D gene: TRBD1
clone size: NA
V gene: TRBV5-6
CDR3 protein: CASSGDRDGQPQHF
CDR3 DNA: TGTGCCAGCAGCGGAGACAGGGACGGACAGCCCCAGCATTTT

J gene: TRBJ2-4
D gene: NA
clone size: once
V gene: TRBV2
CDR3 protein: CASPSPEEGADKNIQYF
CDR3 DNA: TGTGCCAGCCCCTCCCCGGAGGAGGGGGCTGACAAAAACATTCAGTACTTC

J gene: TRBJ1-1
D gene: NA
clone size: few
V gene: TRBV7-3
CDR3 protein: CASSSTGNTEAFF
CDR3 DNA: TGTGCCAGCAGCTCTACAGGGAACACTGAAGCTTTCTTT

J gene: TRBJ2-7
D gene: TRBD2
clone size: NA
V gene: TRBV7-9
CDR3 protein: CASSYLAGGPTYEQYF
CDR3 DNA: TGTGCCAGCAGCTATCTAGCGGGAGGACCTACCTACGAGCAGTACTTC

J gene: TRBJ1-6
D gene: NA
clone size: NA
V gene: TRBV19
CDR3 protein: CASTPLSPNNSPLHF
CDR3 DNA: TGTGCCAGCACCCCGCTCAGTCCGAATAATTCACCCCTCCACTTT

J gene: TRBJ2-2
D gene: NA
clone size: NA
V gene: TRBV7-6
CDR3 protein: CASAAGVTGELFF
CDR3 DNA: TGTGCCAGCGCGGCAGGGGTAACCGGGGAGCTGTTTTTT

J gene: TRBJ1-1
D gene: NA
clone size: once
V gene: TRBV9
CDR3 protein: CASSVDLRGNTEAFF
CDR3 DNA: TGTGCCAGCAGCGTGGACCTCAGGGGGAACACTGAAGCTTTCTTT

J gene: TRBJ1-1
D gene: NA
clone size: few
V gene: TRBV7-6
CDR3 protein: CASSLAQGNTEAFF
CDR3 DNA: TGTGCCAGCAGCTTAGCACAGGGGAACACTGAAGCTTTCTTT

J gene: TRBJ2-5
D gene: NA
clone size: NA
V gene: TRBV6-5
CDR3 protein: CASSQGPETQYF
CDR3 DNA: TGTGCCAGCAGTCAGGGGCCAGAGACCCAGTACTTC

J gene: TRBJ1-5
D gene: NA
clone size: NA
V gene: TRBV27
CDR3 protein: CASSLRQGREPQHF
CDR3 DNA: TGTGCCAGCAGTCTACGGCAGGGAAGGGAGCCCCAGCATTTT

J gene: TRBJ2-5
D gene: TRBD1
clone size: NA
V gene: TRBV7-9
CDR3 protein: CASSLGAGGETQYF
CDR3 DNA: TGTGCCAGCAGCTTAGGGGCAGGGGGAGAGACCCAGTACTTC

J gene: TRBJ2-6
D gene: TRBD1
clone size: NA
V gene: TRBV25-1
CDR3 protein: CASSPTGAGANVLTF
CDR3 DNA: TGTGCCAGCAGTCCGACAGGGGCTGGGGCCAACGTCCTGACTTTC

J gene: TRBJ2-7
D gene: TRBD2
clone size: NA
V gene: TRBV4-3
CDR3 protein: CASSQGSGRPLGSYEQYF
CDR3 DNA: TGCGCCAGCAGCCAAGGTAGCGGGAGGCCCCTTGGCTCCTACGAGCAGTACTTC

J gene: TRBJ1-2
D gene: TRBD1
clone size: few
V gene: TRBV5-1
CDR3 protein: CASSAGDRVDGYTF
CDR3 DNA: TGCGCCAGCAGCGCCGGGGACAGGGTGGATGGCTACACCTTC

J gene: TRBJ2-1
D gene: TRBD2
clone size: NA
V gene: TRBV18
CDR3 protein: CASSPRSGSRGNEQFF
CDR3 DNA: TGTGCCAGCTCACCCAGAAGCGGGAGTAGGGGGAATGAGCAGTTCTTC

J gene: TRBJ2-7
D gene: NA
clone size: NA
V gene: TRBV19
CDR3 protein: CASTRGAGYEQYF
CDR3 DNA: TGTGCCAGTACACGGGGGGCGGGCTACGAGCAGTACTTC

J gene: TRBJ1-2
D gene: NA
clone size: NA
V gene: TRBV28
CDR3 protein: CASSYIFNYGYTF
CDR3 DNA: TGTGCCAGCTCTTATATTTTTAACTATGGCTACACCTTC

J gene: TRBJ1-2
D gene: TRBD1
clone size: once
V gene: TRBV20-1
CDR3 protein: CSARGRGETF
CDR3 DNA: TGCAGTGCTAGGGGCAGGGGGGAGACCTTC

J gene: TRBJ2-3
D gene: TRBD1
clone size: NA
V gene: TRBV24-1
CDR3 protein: CATGTGGTDTQYF
CDR3 DNA: TGTGCCACCGGGACAGGGGGCACAGATACGCAGTATTTT

J gene: TRBJ2-7
D gene: TRBD2
clone size: NA
V gene: TRBV28
CDR3 protein: CASSLIRRASGSRYEQYF
CDR3 DNA: TGTGCCAGCAGTTTAATCCGTCGGGCTAGCGGGAGTAGATACGAGCAGTACTTC

J gene: TRBJ1-5
D gene: NA
clone size: NA
V gene: TRBV28
CDR3 protein: CASSLDIGGGSNQPQHF
CDR3 DNA: TGTGCCAGCAGTTTGGATATAGGGGGGGGTAGCAATCAGCCCCAGCATTTT

J gene: TRBJ1-2
D gene: NA
clone size: NA
V gene: TRBV6-4
CDR3 protein: CASSAGIGYTF
CDR3 DNA: TGTGCCAGCAGTGCGGGGATCGGCTACACCTTC

J gene: TRBJ1-4
D gene: TRBD1
clone size: few
V gene: TRBV28
CDR3 protein: CASSPNLQGEKLFF
CDR3 DNA: TGTGCCAGCAGCCCAAATTTACAGGGGGAAAAACTGTTTTTT

J gene: TRBJ1-5
D gene: NA
clone size: NA
V gene: TRBV12-3/TRBV12-4
CDR3 protein: CASIQGGNQPQHF
CDR3 DNA: TGTGCCAGCATCCAGGGCGGCAATCAGCCCCAGCATTTT

J gene: TRBJ1-2
D gene: TRBD1
clone size: NA
V gene: TRBV6-5
CDR3 protein: CASSYSGQQNYGYTF
CDR3 DNA: TGTGCCAGCAGTTACTCGGGACAGCAAAACTATGGCTACACCTTC

J gene: TRBJ1-1
D gene: NA
clone size: once
V gene: TRBV5-1
CDR3 protein: CASSLGGRATEAFF
CDR3 DNA: TGCGCCAGCAGCTTGGGCGGGCGGGCCACTGAAGCTTTCTTT

J gene: TRBJ2-5
D gene: TRBD1
clone size: NA
V gene: TRBV24-1
CDR3 protein: CATSTGFPETQYF
CDR3 DNA: TGTGCCACGTCGACAGGGTTCCCAGAGACCCAGTACTTC

J gene: TRBJ2-5
D gene: NA
clone size: NA
V gene: TRBV5-1
CDR3 protein: CASSLAPRAQETQYF
CDR3 DNA: TGCGCCAGCAGCTTGGCCCCCAGGGCCCAAGAGACCCAGTACTTC

J gene: TRBJ1-2
D gene: TRBD1
clone size: once
V gene: TRBV29-1
CDR3 protein: CSVAARGDYGYTF
CDR3 DNA: TGCAGCGTTGCAGCCAGGGGGGACTATGGCTACACCTTC

J gene: TRBJ2-6
D gene: TRBD1
clone size: NA
V gene: TRBV9
CDR3 protein: CASSEPDRARSGANVLTF
CDR3 DNA: TGTGCCAGCAGCGAGCCGGACAGGGCCCGCTCTGGGGCCAACGTCCTGACTTTC

J gene: TRBJ2-5
D gene: NA
clone size: few
V gene: TRBV6-2/TRBV6-3
CDR3 protein: CASSYSAGEETQYF
CDR3 DNA: TGTGCCAGCAGTTACTCAGCAGGGGAGGAGACCCAGTACTTC

J gene: TRBJ2-3
D gene: NA
clone size: NA
V gene: TRBV5-4
CDR3 protein: CASSSSLTERSTDTQYF
CDR3 DNA: TGTGCCAGCAGCTCATCCTTGACAGAACGTAGCACAGATACGCAGTATTTT

J gene: TRBJ1-1
D gene: TRBD1
clone size: few
V gene: TRBV5-4
CDR3 protein: CASSPTGANTEAFF
CDR3 DNA: TGTGCCAGCAGCCCGACAGGGGCGAACACTGAAGCTTTCTTT

J gene: TRBJ1-5
D gene: NA
clone size: NA
V gene: TRBV24-1
CDR3 protein: CATSDSDRIDQPQHF
CDR3 DNA: TGTGCCACCAGTGACTCGGACAGAATCGATCAGCCCCAGCATTTT

J gene: TRBJ1-2
D gene: NA
clone size: few
V gene: TRBV6-1
CDR3 protein: CASSESENYGYTF
CDR3 DNA: TGTGCCAGCAGTGAGAGCGAGAACTATGGCTACACCTTC